The 11 T cell receptor beta chains listed next were all sequenced from one sample in a study of blood T cell repertoires in COVID-19. Some clones are missing from TCRdb's copy, which holds only in-frame ones; the method was immunoSEQ multiplex PCR. The table lists some 150,000 clones, under 90% of them singletons. Sequencing used peripheral blood. The receptor source for this set is a woman aged 55-70 years with active or convalescent COVID-19.

V and J are TRBV5-1 and TRBJ1-1; TRBD1 agrees at 8 bases. The V segment lost 4 bases and the J segment 5 bases; nucleotides outside the gene matches: 10. Per germline, CDR1 SGHRS and CDR2 YFSETQ. CDR3 length equals 15 residues. The CDR3 DNA is TGCGCCAGCAGCGCCGGGACAGGCCGAGGGACTGAAGCTTTCTTT. Amino acid sequence: CASSAGTGRGTEAFF.

This chain connects TRBV4-2 to TRBJ2-2, with 12 positions matching TRBD1. This CDR3 contains 17 residues. The germline V gene has CDR1 LGHNA and CDR2 YNFKEQ. The V gene end was trimmed by 1 base and the J gene end by 7 bases; junction bases not matched to a gene: 7. CDR3 in amino acids: CASSQGPGQGAGGELFF. The CDR3 nucleotides read TGTGCCAGCAGCCAAGGACCGGGACAGGGGGCCGGCGGGGAGCTGTTTTTT.

The chain joins TRBV3-1 (or the pseudogene TRBV3-2) to TRBJ1-2; 7 bases fit TRBD1. CDR3 length equals 12 residues. In germline, CDR1 is LGHDT, CDR2 YNNKEL (reference sequence). With 8 bases clipped from V and 7 bases from J, the junction kept 7 bases outside the gene matches. The CDR3 nucleotides are TGTGCCAGCGTTAAAGCAGGGGGTGGCTACACCTTC. Encoded protein: CASVKAGGGYTF.

The gene calls are TRBV5-1 and TRBJ1-5; the D gene is possibly TRBD1 (5 bases). Germline CDR1 and CDR2: SGHRS and YFSETQ. The CDR3 loop spans 15 amino acids. Deletions cut 0 bases from V and 3 bases from J, with 10 bases between. CDR3 region: CASSLDGDFNQPQHF. In DNA form, the CDR3 reads TGCGCCAGCAGCTTGGATGGGGACTTCAATCAGCCCCAGCATTTT.

The rearrangement links TRBV11-2 to TRBJ2-3; D gene ambiguous. Per germline, CDR1 SGHAT and CDR2 FQNNGV. The V end was cut by 6 bases, the J end by 0 bases, with 10 bases between. The CDR3 is 14 residues long. In DNA, the CDR3 is TGTGCCAGCAGTTCTCCTCCTAGCACAGATACGCAGTATTTT. Protein product: CASSSPPSTDTQYF.

V usage is TRBV2 and J usage is TRBJ1-2; TRBD1 might be the D (6 bases). V was pared by 1 base and J by 4 bases, with 10 bases between. The CDR3 sequence is 14 residues long. The germline CDR1 and CDR2 sequences are SNHLY and FYNNEI. The CDR3 loop is CASSEEQGGYGYTF. The CDR3 DNA reads as TGTGCCAGCAGTGAAGAACAGGGCGGCTATGGCTACACCTTC. The variable domain in full, with the rest retrieved from reference TRBV2 and TRBJ1-2, is EPEVTQTPSHQVTQMGQEVILRCVPISNHLYFYWYRQILGQKVEFLVSFYNNEISEKSEIFDDQFSVERPDGSNFTLKIRSTKLEDSAMYFCASSEEQGGYGYTFGSGTRLTVV.

This chain connects TRBV28 to TRBJ1-5, with 8 bases that match TRBD1. This CDR3 region has 14 residues. The germline V gene has CDR1 MDHEN and CDR2 SYDVKM. Trimming at V came to 6 bases and at J to 7 bases, leaving 8 bases not matched to a gene. CDR3 nucleotide sequence: TGTGCCAGCAGGGACAGGGAACTACGGCAGCCCCAGCATTTT. Translating gives CASRDRELRQPQHF.

CDR3 in amino acids: CAISEGGVTQPQHF. In DNA, the CDR3 is TGTGCCATCAGTGAGGGGGGGGTAACTCAGCCCCAGCATTTT. The chain is built from TRBV10-3 and TRBJ1-5; perhaps TRBD1 as D (5 bases). V gave up 2 bases and J gave up 6 bases, with 11 bases separating them. CDR3 length equals 14 residues. The germline V gene encodes CDR1 ENHRY and CDR2 SYGVKD.

The gene calls are TRBV5-4 and TRBJ2-5; TRBD2 matches 16 bases. The V gene end was trimmed by 4 bases and the J gene end by 8 bases; junction bases not matched to a gene: 17. The germline V gene encodes CDR1 SGHNT and CDR2 YYREEE (reference sequence). This CDR3 spans 19 amino acids. The CDR3 here is CASSPKGSGTSGGAGTQYF. The CDR3 nucleotides read TGTGCCAGCAGCCCCAAGGGGTCGGGGACTAGCGGGGGGGCAGGAACCCAGTACTTC.

This chain joins TRBV18 and TRBJ1-1; no reliable D call. The CDR3 consists of 14 residues. Trimming cost V 2 bases and J 1 base, with 8 bases left between them. Germline lookup yields CDR1 KGHSH and CDR2 LQKENI. The CDR3 here is CASSPSGSNTEAFF. CDR3 nucleotides: TGTGCCAGCTCACCATCCGGGTCGAACACTGAAGCTTTCTTT.

This rearrangement joins TRBV6-6 to TRBJ1-1; D is unresolved. Trimming cost V 7 bases and J 7 bases, with 13 bases left between them. The CDR3 runs to 12 residues. Germline assignment: CDR1 MNHNY and CDR2 SVGAGI (reference sequence). Here the CDR3 DNA reads TGTGCCAGCATGTTCCCGGGAGTTGAAGCTTTCTTT. Its translation: CASMFPGVEAFF.